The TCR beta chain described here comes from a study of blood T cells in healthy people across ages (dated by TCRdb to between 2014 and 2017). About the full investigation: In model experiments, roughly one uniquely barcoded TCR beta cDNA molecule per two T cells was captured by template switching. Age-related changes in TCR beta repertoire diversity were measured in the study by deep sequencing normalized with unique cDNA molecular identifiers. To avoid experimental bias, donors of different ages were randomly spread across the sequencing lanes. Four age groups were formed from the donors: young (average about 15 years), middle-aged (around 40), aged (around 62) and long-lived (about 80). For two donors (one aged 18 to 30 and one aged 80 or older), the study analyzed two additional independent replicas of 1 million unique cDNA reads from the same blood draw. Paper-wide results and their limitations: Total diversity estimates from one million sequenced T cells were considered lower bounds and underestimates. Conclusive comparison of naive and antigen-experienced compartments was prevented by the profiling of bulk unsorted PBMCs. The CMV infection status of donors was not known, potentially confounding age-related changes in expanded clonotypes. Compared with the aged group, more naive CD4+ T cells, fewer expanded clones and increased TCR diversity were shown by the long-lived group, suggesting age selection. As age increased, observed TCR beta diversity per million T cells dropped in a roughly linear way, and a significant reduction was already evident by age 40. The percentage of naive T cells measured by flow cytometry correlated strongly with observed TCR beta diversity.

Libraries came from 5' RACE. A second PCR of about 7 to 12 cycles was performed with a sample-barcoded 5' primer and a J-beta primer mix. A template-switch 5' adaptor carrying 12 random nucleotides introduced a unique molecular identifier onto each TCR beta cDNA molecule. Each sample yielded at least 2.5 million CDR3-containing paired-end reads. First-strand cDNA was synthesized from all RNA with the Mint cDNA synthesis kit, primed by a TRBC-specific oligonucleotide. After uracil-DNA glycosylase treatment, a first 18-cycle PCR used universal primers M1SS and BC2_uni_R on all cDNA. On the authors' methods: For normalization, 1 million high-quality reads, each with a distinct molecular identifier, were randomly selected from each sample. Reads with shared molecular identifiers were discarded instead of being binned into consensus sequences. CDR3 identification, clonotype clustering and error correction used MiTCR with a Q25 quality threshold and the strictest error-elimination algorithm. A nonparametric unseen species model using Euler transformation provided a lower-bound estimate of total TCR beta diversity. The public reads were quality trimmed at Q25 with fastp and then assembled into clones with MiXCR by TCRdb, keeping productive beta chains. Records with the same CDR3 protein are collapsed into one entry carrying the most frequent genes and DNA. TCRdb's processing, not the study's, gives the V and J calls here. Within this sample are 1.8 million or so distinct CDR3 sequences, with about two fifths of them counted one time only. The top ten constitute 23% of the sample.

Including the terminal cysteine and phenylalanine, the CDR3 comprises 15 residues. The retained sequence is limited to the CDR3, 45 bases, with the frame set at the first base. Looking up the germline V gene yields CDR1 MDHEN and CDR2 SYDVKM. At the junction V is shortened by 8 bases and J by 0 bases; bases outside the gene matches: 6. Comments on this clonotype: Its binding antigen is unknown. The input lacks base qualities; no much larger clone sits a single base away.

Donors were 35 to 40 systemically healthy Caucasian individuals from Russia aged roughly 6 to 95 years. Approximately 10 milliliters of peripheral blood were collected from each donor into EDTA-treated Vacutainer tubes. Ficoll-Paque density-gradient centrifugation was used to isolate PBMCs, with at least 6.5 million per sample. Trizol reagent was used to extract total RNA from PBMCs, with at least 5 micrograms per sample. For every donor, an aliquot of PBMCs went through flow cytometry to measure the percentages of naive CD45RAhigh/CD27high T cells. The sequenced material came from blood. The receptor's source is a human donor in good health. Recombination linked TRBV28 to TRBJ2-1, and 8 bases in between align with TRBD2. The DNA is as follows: TGTGCCAGCTGTGAGCGGGGGCCCTCCTACAATGAGCAGTTCTTC. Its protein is CASCERGPSYNEQFF.